These T cell receptor beta chains were read from a single sample in a study of OX40 agonist ivuxolimab in advanced cancers. Assay used: immunoSEQ multiplex PCR; TCRdb lists only in-frame clones, some missing. This sample has more than 75,000 clones, with roughly 86% found just once. Material: CD4+ or CD8+ T cells sorted from blood, obtained in a trial of the OX40 agonist ivuxolimab. Receptor source: an adult with an advanced solid tumor such as melanoma, head and neck, liver or kidney cancer. Each CDR3 is given with its conserved first and last residue. The D gene is left open where the match is weak. Size is stated for part of the rows, as once, few or many counts, or as a class when the clone is expanded.

abundance: NA
d_gene: NA
j_gene: TRBJ2-6
v_gene: TRBV11-2
CDR3aa: CASSLRVAGANVLTF
CDR3nt: TGTGCCAGCAGCTTAAGGGTCGCGGGGGCCAACGTCCTGACTTTC

abundance: NA
d_gene: TRBD1
j_gene: TRBJ1-2
v_gene: TRBV6-6
CDR3aa: CAISGQEYGYTF
CDR3nt: TGTGCCATTTCAGGACAGGAGTATGGCTACACCTTC

abundance: NA
d_gene: NA
j_gene: TRBJ2-7
v_gene: TRBV2
CDR3aa: CASSEAGNEQYF
CDR3nt: TGTGCCAGCAGTGAAGCGGGGAACGAGCAGTACTTC

abundance: NA
d_gene: TRBD1
j_gene: TRBJ1-2
v_gene: TRBV7-2
CDR3aa: CASSGRGAGYTF
CDR3nt: TGTGCCAGCAGCGGCAGGGGGGCTGGCTACACCTTC

abundance: once
d_gene: TRBD1
j_gene: TRBJ1-1
v_gene: TRBV30
CDR3aa: CAWSVGGDRGAFF
CDR3nt: TGTGCCTGGAGTGTAGGAGGCGACAGGGGAGCTTTCTTT

abundance: NA
d_gene: TRBD2
j_gene: TRBJ2-2
v_gene: TRBV7-3
CDR3aa: CASSRLAGTGELFF
CDR3nt: TGTGCCAGCAGCCGACTAGCGGGCACCGGGGAGCTGTTTTTT

abundance: NA
d_gene: NA
j_gene: TRBJ1-2
v_gene: TRBV28
CDR3aa: CASSHQRGYTF
CDR3nt: TGTGCCAGCAGCCACCAGAGGGGCTACACCTTC

abundance: NA
d_gene: TRBD1
j_gene: TRBJ2-2
v_gene: TRBV4-3
CDR3aa: CASRPPQGASTGELFF
CDR3nt: TGCGCCAGCAGACCTCCACAGGGGGCGTCCACCGGGGAGCTGTTTTTT

abundance: NA
d_gene: TRBD1
j_gene: TRBJ1-1
v_gene: TRBV6-6
CDR3aa: CASSPGQGADTEAFF
CDR3nt: TGTGCCAGCAGTCCTGGACAGGGGGCCGACACTGAAGCTTTCTTT

abundance: NA
d_gene: TRBD1
j_gene: TRBJ1-4
v_gene: TRBV4-2
CDR3aa: CASSPGQGTEKLFF
CDR3nt: TGTGCCAGCAGCCCTGGACAGGGGACTGAAAAACTGTTTTTT

abundance: NA
d_gene: TRBD2
j_gene: TRBJ2-1
v_gene: TRBV18
CDR3aa: CASSPRLAGGSNEQFF
CDR3nt: TGTGCCAGCTCACCGCGACTAGCGGGGGGGAGCAATGAGCAGTTCTTC

abundance: NA
d_gene: TRBD1
j_gene: TRBJ1-2
v_gene: TRBV7-9
CDR3aa: CASSPDTQMTGWYTF
CDR3nt: TGTGCCAGCAGCCCGGACACCCAAATGACAGGGTGGTACACCTTC

abundance: NA
d_gene: NA
j_gene: TRBJ1-5
v_gene: TRBV5-1
CDR3aa: CASRGSDNQPQHF
CDR3nt: TGCGCCAGCAGGGGGTCTGACAATCAGCCCCAGCATTTT

abundance: few
d_gene: NA
j_gene: TRBJ1-5
v_gene: TRBV18
CDR3aa: CASSPTHRTNQPQHF
CDR3nt: TGTGCCAGCTCACCGACACACAGGACCAATCAGCCCCAGCATTTT

abundance: NA
d_gene: NA
j_gene: TRBJ2-5
v_gene: TRBV6-1
CDR3aa: CASRLDWEETQYF
CDR3nt: TGTGCCAGCAGATTAGACTGGGAAGAGACCCAGTACTTC

abundance: NA
d_gene: NA
j_gene: TRBJ1-5
v_gene: TRBV5-1
CDR3aa: CASSLGPNGQPQHF
CDR3nt: TGCGCCAGCAGCTTGGGTCCGAATGGCCAGCCCCAGCATTTT

abundance: NA
d_gene: NA
j_gene: TRBJ2-7
v_gene: TRBV14
CDR3aa: CASSHGTKQYF
CDR3nt: TGTGCCAGCAGCCATGGGACCAAGCAGTACTTC

abundance: NA
d_gene: TRBD1
j_gene: TRBJ2-7
v_gene: TRBV5-5
CDR3aa: CASSLEYRGRGEQYF
CDR3nt: TGTGCCAGCAGCTTGGAGTACAGGGGGCGCGGCGAGCAGTACTTC

abundance: NA
d_gene: NA
j_gene: TRBJ1-3
v_gene: TRBV1
CDR3aa: CTSSFTPTPGNTIYF
CDR3nt: TGCACCAGCAGCTTTACTCCTACACCTGGAAACACCATATATTTT

abundance: NA
d_gene: TRBD1
j_gene: TRBJ1-2
v_gene: TRBV6-1
CDR3aa: CASNDRGGYTF
CDR3nt: TGTGCCAGCAATGACAGGGGTGGCTACACCTTC

abundance: NA
d_gene: TRBD1
j_gene: TRBJ2-3
v_gene: TRBV11-1
CDR3aa: CASSMTGSTDTQYF
CDR3nt: TGTGCCAGCAGCATGACAGGGAGCACAGATACGCAGTATTTT

abundance: NA
d_gene: TRBD1
j_gene: TRBJ1-2
v_gene: TRBV6-5
CDR3aa: CASSSTGYPYGYTF
CDR3nt: TGTGCCAGCAGTTCGACAGGGTATCCCTATGGCTACACCTTC

abundance: NA
d_gene: TRBD1
j_gene: TRBJ2-5
v_gene: TRBV23-1
CDR3aa: CASSLRGGQGAIETQYF
CDR3nt: TGCGCCAGCAGTCTCAGAGGTGGACAGGGGGCAATCGAGACCCAGTACTTC

abundance: NA
d_gene: NA
j_gene: TRBJ2-1
v_gene: TRBV4-1
CDR3aa: CASSQDRFYNEQFF
CDR3nt: TGCGCCAGCAGCCAAGATAGGTTCTACAATGAGCAGTTCTTC

abundance: NA
d_gene: NA
j_gene: TRBJ1-1
v_gene: TRBV19
CDR3aa: CASSTSTNTEAFF
CDR3nt: TGTGCCAGTAGTACTTCAACAAACACTGAAGCTTTCTTT

abundance: NA
d_gene: NA
j_gene: TRBJ2-5
v_gene: TRBV30
CDR3aa: CAWRLELETQYF
CDR3nt: TGTGCCTGGAGGCTAGAGCTGGAGACCCAGTACTTC

abundance: NA
d_gene: NA
j_gene: TRBJ1-5
v_gene: TRBV7-6
CDR3aa: CASSTGQPDQPQHF
CDR3nt: TGTGCCAGCAGCACCGGACAGCCCGATCAGCCCCAGCATTTT

abundance: NA
d_gene: NA
j_gene: TRBJ2-5
v_gene: TRBV6-5
CDR3aa: CASSLQETQYF
CDR3nt: TGTGCCAGCAGCCTACAAGAGACCCAGTACTTC

abundance: NA
d_gene: NA
j_gene: TRBJ2-1
v_gene: TRBV6-1
CDR3aa: CASRIYNEQFF
CDR3nt: TGTGCCAGCAGGATTTACAATGAGCAGTTCTTC

abundance: NA
d_gene: TRBD1
j_gene: TRBJ1-1
v_gene: TRBV5-6
CDR3aa: CASSSQGGSTEAFF
CDR3nt: TGTGCCAGCAGCTCACAGGGGGGGAGCACTGAAGCTTTCTTT

abundance: NA
d_gene: NA
j_gene: TRBJ2-5
v_gene: TRBV7-2
CDR3aa: CASSLLGGQETQYF
CDR3nt: TGTGCCAGCAGCTTATTGGGGGGTCAAGAGACCCAGTACTTC

abundance: NA
d_gene: TRBD2
j_gene: TRBJ2-3
v_gene: TRBV12-5
CDR3aa: CASGFASGSKDTQYF
CDR3nt: TGTGCTAGTGGTTTCGCTAGCGGGAGCAAGGATACGCAGTATTTT

abundance: NA
d_gene: TRBD1
j_gene: TRBJ1-2
v_gene: TRBV18
CDR3aa: CASSPGEGAYGYTF
CDR3nt: TGTGCCAGCTCACCAGGAGAGGGGGCCTATGGCTACACCTTC

abundance: once
d_gene: TRBD1
j_gene: TRBJ1-1
v_gene: TRBV7-9
CDR3aa: CASSSLTGGTEAFF
CDR3nt: TGTGCCAGCAGCTCCTTGACAGGGGGCACTGAAGCTTTCTTT

abundance: NA
d_gene: NA
j_gene: TRBJ1-5
v_gene: TRBV7-9
CDR3aa: CASSSRRVNQPQHF
CDR3nt: TGTGCCAGCAGCTCCCGGAGGGTCAATCAGCCCCAGCATTTT

abundance: NA
d_gene: NA
j_gene: TRBJ2-1
v_gene: TRBV6-5
CDR3aa: CASSPYKSSYNEQFF
CDR3nt: TGTGCCAGCAGTCCCTACAAGAGCTCCTACAATGAGCAGTTCTTC

abundance: NA
d_gene: TRBD1
j_gene: TRBJ1-3
v_gene: TRBV7-2
CDR3aa: CASSFGQGRSNTIYF
CDR3nt: TGTGCCAGCAGCTTTGGACAGGGTCGAAGCAACACCATATATTTT